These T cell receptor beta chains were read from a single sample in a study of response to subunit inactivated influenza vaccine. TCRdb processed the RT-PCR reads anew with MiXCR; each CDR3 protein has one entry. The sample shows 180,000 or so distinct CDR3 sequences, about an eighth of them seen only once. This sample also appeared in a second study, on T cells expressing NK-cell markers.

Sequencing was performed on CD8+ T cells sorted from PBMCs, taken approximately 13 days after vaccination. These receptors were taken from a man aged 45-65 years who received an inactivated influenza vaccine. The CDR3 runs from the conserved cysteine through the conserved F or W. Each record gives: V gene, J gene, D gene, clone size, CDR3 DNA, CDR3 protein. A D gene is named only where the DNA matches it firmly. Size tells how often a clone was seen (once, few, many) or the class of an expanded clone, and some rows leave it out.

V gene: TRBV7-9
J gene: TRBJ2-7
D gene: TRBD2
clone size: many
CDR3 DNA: TGTGCCAGCAGCCTACCTAGCGGGGAAGCCTACGAGCAGTACTTC
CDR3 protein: CASSLPSGEAYEQYF

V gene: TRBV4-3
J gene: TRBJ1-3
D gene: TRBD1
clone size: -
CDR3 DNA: TGCGCCAGCAGTCGATCGACAGGGACTGGAAACACCATATATTTT
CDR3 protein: CASSRSTGTGNTIYF

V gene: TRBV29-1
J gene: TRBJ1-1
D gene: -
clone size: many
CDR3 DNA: TGCAGCGCGGGACGGATGAACACTGAAGCTTTCTTT
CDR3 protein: CSAGRMNTEAFF

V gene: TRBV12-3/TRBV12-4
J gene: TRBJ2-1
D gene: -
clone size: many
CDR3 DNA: TGTGCCAGCAGTTTTTGGGGGGCACGGAATGAGCAGTTCTTC
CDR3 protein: CASSFWGARNEQFF

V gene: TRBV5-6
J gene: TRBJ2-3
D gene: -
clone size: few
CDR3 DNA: TGTGCCAGCAGCTCCTTAAGCACAGATACGCAGTATTTT
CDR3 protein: CASSSLSTDTQYF

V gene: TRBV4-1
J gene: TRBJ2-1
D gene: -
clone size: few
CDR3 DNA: TGCGCCAGCAGCCCGGAGTCTAGGGGCGATGAGCAGTTCTTC
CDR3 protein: CASSPESRGDEQFF

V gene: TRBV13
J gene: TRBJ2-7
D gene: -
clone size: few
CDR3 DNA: TGTGCCAGCAGCTTAGGCCTGAGCATTTACGAGCAGTACTTC
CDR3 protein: CASSLGLSIYEQYF

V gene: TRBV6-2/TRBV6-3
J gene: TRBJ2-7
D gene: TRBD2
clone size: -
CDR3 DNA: TGTGCCAGTTCGTTACGGACTAGCTCGAACGAGCAGTACTTC
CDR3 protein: CASSLRTSSNEQYF

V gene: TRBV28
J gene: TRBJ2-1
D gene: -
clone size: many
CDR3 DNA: TGTGCCAGCAGTCGGGGTTACAATGAGCAGTTCTTC
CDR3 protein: CASSRGYNEQFF

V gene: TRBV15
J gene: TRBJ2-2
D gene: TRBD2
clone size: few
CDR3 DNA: TGTGCCACCAGCAGAGGGGCGGGAGAGAACACCGGGGAGCTGTTTTTT
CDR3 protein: CATSRGAGENTGELFF

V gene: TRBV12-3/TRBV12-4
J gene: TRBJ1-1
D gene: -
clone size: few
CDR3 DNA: TGTGCCAGCAGCCCGATGAACACTGAAGCTTTCTTT
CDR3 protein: CASSPMNTEAFF

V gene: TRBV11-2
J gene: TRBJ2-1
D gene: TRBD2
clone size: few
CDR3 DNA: TGTGCCAGCAGCTTACTTAGCGGGAGGGGGGATGAGCAGTTCTTC
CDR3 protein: CASSLLSGRGDEQFF

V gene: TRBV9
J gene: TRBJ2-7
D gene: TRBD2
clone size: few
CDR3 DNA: TGTGCCAGCAGCTCTCATCCGGGACTAGCGGAGGGAGGGGAGCAGTACTTC
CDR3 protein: CASSSHPGLAEGGEQYF

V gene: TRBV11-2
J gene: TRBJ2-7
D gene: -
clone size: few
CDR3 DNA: TGTGCCAGCAGCTTAGGCGGGGCCTTAACCTACGAGCAGTACTTC
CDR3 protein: CASSLGGALTYEQYF

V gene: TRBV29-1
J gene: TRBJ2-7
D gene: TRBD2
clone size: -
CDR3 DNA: TGCAGCGTCCAAGCAGGGAGGGGACCGTACGAGCAGTACTTC
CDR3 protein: CSVQAGRGPYEQYF

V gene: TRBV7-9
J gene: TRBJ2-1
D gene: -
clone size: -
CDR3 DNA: TGTGCCAGCAGCTTCGGACAAAACTACAATGAGCAGTTCTTC
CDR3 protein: CASSFGQNYNEQFF

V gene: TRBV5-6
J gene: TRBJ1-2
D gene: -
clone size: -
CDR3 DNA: TGTGCCAGCAGCGAGGACATGTCCTATGGCTACACCTTC
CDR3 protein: CASSEDMSYGYTF

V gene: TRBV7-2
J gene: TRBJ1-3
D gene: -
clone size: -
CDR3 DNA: TGTGCCAGCAGCATCGACCGGGACCCTGGAAACACCATATATTTT
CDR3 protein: CASSIDRDPGNTIYF

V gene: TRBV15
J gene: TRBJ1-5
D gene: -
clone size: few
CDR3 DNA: TGTGCCACCAGCCCCGGCCAGGTCCTAAATCAGCCCCAGCATTTT
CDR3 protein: CATSPGQVLNQPQHF

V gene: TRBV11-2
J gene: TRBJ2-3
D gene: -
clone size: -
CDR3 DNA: TGTGCCAGCAGCTTAGAGTTTGCGGGGTCAGATACGCAGTATTTT
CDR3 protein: CASSLEFAGSDTQYF

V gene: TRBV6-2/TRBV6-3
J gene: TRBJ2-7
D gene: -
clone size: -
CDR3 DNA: TGTGCCAGCAGTGTCCCAGGGTACGAGCAGTACTTC
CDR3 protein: CASSVPGYEQYF

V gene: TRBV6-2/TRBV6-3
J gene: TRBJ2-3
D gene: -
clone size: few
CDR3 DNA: TGTGCCAGCAGTCTCAGGGCTAGCACAGATACGCAGTATTTT
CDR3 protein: CASSLRASTDTQYF

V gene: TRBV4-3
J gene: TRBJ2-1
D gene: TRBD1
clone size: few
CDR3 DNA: TGCGCCAGCAGCCAAGGGGTCTGGACAGGGTGGGCCAATGAGCAGTTCTTC
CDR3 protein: CASSQGVWTGWANEQFF

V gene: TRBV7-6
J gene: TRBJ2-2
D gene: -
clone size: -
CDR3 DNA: TGTGCCAGCAGCCTCAACTCAGCCCGGACAGAGAACACCGGGGAGCTGTTTTTT
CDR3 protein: CASSLNSARTENTGELFF

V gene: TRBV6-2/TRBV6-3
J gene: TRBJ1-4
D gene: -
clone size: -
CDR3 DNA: TGTGCCAGCAATGGCGGCGCGGGACTGTTTTTT
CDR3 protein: CASNGGAGLFF

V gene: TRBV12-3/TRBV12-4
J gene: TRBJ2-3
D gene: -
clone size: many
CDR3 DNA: TGTGCCAGCAGACCCGATACAGATACGCAGTATTTT
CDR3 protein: CASRPDTDTQYF

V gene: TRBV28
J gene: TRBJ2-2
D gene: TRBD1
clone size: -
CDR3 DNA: TGTGCCAGCAGTTCTATAGGACAGGTTGGCGGGGAGCTGTTTTTT
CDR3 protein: CASSSIGQVGGELFF

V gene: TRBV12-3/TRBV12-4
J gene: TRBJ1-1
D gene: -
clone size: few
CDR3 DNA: TGTGCCAGCAGTTTTGATGCGCCGTATGAAGCTTTCTTT
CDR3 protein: CASSFDAPYEAFF

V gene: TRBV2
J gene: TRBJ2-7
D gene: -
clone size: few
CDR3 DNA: TGTGCCAGCAGTGAAGTGATATGGGAGCAGTACTTC
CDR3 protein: CASSEVIWEQYF

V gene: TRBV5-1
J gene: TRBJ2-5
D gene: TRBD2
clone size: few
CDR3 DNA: TGCGCCAGCAGCCCATCTCCGGGACTAGGGGGAGAGACCCAGTACTTC
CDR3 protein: CASSPSPGLGGETQYF

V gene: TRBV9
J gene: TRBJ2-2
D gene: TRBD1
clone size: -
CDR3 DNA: TGTGCCAGCAGCCCTTGGGGAGGGGGACAGGGGACCGGGGAGCTGTTTTTT
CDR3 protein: CASSPWGGGQGTGELFF

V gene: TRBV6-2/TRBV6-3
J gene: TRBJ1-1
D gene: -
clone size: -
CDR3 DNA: TGTGCCAGCGAGGCAGGGGCCACTGAAGCTTTCTTT
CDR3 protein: CASEAGATEAFF

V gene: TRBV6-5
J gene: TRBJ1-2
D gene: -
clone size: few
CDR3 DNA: TGTGCCAGCAGTTACACTGGGGGTGGAGGAAACTATGGCTACACCTTC
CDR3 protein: CASSYTGGGGNYGYTF

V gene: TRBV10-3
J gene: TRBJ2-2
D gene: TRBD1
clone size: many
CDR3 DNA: TGTGCCATCAACCGGGACAGGGGCACCGGGGAGCTGTTTTTT
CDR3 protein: CAINRDRGTGELFF

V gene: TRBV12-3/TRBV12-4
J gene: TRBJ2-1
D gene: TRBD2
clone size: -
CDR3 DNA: TGTGCCAGCAGTTTTGCCCGGGGGGGTAGTGAGCAGTTCTTC
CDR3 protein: CASSFARGGSEQFF

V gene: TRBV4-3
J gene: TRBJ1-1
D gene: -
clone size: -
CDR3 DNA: TGCGCCAGCAGTCAAAGGGGTGAGGGTATGCGCGCTGAAGCTTTCTTT
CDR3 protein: CASSQRGEGMRAEAFF

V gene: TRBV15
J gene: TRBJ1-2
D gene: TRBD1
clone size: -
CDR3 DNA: TGTGCCACCAGGGACAGGGGGCTAACTAACTATGGCTACACCTTC
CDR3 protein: CATRDRGLTNYGYTF

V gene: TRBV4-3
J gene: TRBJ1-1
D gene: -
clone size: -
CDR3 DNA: TGCGCCAGCAGCCAAGATCTAACCACCATGAACACTGAAGCTTTCTTT
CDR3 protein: CASSQDLTTMNTEAFF

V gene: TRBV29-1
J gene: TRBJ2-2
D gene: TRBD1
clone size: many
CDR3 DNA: TGCAGCGCATCCGGGACAGGGTTCACCGGGGAGCTGTTTTTT
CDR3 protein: CSASGTGFTGELFF

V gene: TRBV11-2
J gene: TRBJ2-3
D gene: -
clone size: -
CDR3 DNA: TGTGCCAGCAGCCCGGGGGCCATGGGGGCGAGGGACACAGATACGCAGTATTTT
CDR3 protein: CASSPGAMGARDTDTQYF

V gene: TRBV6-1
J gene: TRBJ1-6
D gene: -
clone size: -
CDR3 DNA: TGTGCCAGCAGTGAAGCGGTGCTGAGCTCCTATAATTCACCCCTCCACTTT
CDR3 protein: CASSEAVLSSYNSPLHF

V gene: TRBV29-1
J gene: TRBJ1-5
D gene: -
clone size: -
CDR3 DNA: TGCAGCGGGTACAGAGACCTTAGCAATCAGCCCCAGCATTTT
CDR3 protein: CSGYRDLSNQPQHF

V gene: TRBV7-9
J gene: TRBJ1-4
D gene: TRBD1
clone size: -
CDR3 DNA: TGTGCCAGCAGCCCCGAGGGGGCTTGGGAAAAACTGTTTTTT
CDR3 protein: CASSPEGAWEKLFF

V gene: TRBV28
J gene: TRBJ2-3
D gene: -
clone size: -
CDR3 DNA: TGTGCCAGCAGTTTATTAACGGGGAGCACAGATACGCAGTATTTT
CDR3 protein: CASSLLTGSTDTQYF

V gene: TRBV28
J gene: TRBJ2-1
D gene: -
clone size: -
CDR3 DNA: TGTGCCAGCAGTTTGGGGGGAGTAATTAATGAGCAGTTCTTC
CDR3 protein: CASSLGGVINEQFF

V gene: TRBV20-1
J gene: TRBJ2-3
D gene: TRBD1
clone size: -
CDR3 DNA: TGCAGTGCTACCGGACAGGGAGGAGGGGATACGCAGTATTTT
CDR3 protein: CSATGQGGGDTQYF

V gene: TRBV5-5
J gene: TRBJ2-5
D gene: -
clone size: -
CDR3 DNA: TGTGCCAGCAGCTTTGGGACACAAGAGACCCAGTACTTC
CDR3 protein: CASSFGTQETQYF

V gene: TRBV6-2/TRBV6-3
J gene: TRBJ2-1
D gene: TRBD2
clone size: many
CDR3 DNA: TGTGCCAGCAGTTACTCGATTGCGGGAGGGTACAATGAGCAGTTCTTC
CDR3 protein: CASSYSIAGGYNEQFF

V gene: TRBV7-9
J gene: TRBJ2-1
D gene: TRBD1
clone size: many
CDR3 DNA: TGTGCCAGCAGCTTGGCTGGACAGGGATACAATGAGCAGTTCTTC
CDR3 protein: CASSLAGQGYNEQFF

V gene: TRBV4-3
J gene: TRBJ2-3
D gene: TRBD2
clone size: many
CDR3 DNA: TGCGCCAGCAGCCCGTTCTCTAGCGGGAGCACAGATACGCAGTATTTT
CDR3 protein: CASSPFSSGSTDTQYF

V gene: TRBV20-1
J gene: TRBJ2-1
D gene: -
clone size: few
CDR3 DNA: TGCAGTGCTAGAGATAAGGCTAGCTACAATGAGCAGTTCTTC
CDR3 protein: CSARDKASYNEQFF

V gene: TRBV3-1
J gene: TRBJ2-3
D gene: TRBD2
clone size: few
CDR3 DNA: TGTGCCAGCAGCCAAGAAGCCGGACTAGCGGGCTCAGATACGCAGTATTTT
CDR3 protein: CASSQEAGLAGSDTQYF

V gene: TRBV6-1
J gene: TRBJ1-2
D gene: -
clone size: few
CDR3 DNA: TGTGCCAGCAGTGACCTGCATGGTTTGGAGTGGTACCATGGCTACACCTTC
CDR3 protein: CASSDLHGLEWYHGYTF

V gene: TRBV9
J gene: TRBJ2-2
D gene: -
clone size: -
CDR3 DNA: TGTGCCAGCAGCGAGCCGGGAACCCAAGGCGGGATTTACACCGGGGAGCTGTTTTTT
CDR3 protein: CASSEPGTQGGIYTGELFF

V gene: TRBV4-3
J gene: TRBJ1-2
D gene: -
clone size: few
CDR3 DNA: TGCGCCAGCAGCCAAGACAGGATCCGGTATGGCTACACCTTC
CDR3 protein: CASSQDRIRYGYTF

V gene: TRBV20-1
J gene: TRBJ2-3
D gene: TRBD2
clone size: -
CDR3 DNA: TGCAGTGCCGGAGGACTAGCGGGGGGAGATACGCAGTATTTT
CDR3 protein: CSAGGLAGGDTQYF

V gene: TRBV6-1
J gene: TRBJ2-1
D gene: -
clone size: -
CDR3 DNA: TGTGCCAGCAGCATTGGTACAGGGCCCAATGAGCAGTTCTTC
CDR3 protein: CASSIGTGPNEQFF